This T cell receptor (beta chain) stems from a study of cytomegalovirus exposure and HLA in healthy donors. Whole-study findings and limits: About 87% or about 30% of the time was how often most TCR beta V segments were productive, according to an earlier analysis.

A multiplex PCR was run with 60 Vbeta primers and 13 Jbeta primers. Methods used by the authors: In a later analysis, of some 80 million unique beta chains, some 10 million appeared in at least two donors. Only in-frame clones appear in the TCRdb table, and some are missing; sequencing was by immunoSEQ multiplex PCR. The V and J calls and clone size are taken from that table; D and trimming were inferred from the DNA. In the table there are about 140,000 clones, roughly 85% of which are singletons. Germline CDR1 and CDR2: SGHVS and FQNEAQ. The CDR3 covers 19 residues. V was shortened by 2 bases and J by 0 bases, with 22 bases between the two germline ends. As for this clone: The antigen is not known.

The clonotype originates from a woman in her twenties or thirties in good health and CMV-seronegative. The chain carries TRBV7-8 and TRBJ1-1, with a weak D call TRBD1 (5 bases). The source material was PBMCs. For the CDR3, the DNA is TGTGCCAGCAGCTTAACGGGTAACGGCGTACAGGTTATGAACACTGAAGCTTTCTTT. Translating it yields CASSLTGNGVQVMNTEAFF.